Below, 7 T cell receptor beta chains from the same sample are listed, as sequenced in a study of CD8 T cells in Susac syndrome. When the RNA was reverse transcribed, random hexamers were used with an input of roughly 0.45 to 1 ug. TCRdb processed the immunoSEQ multiplex PCR reads anew with MiXCR; each CDR3 protein has one entry. The data contain 130,000 or so distinct CDR3 sequences, 90% to 95% of them singletons. The sample taken for sequencing was CD8+ T cells from PBMCs. The receptors here all came from a human donor with multiple sclerosis.

The J gene is TRBJ2-7, the V gene TRBV29-1; 7 bases agree with TRBD2. J was trimmed by 0 bases and V by 3 bases; bases with no gene match: 5. This CDR3 region has 14 residues. Germline values: CDR1 SQVTM, CDR2 ANQGSEA. The CDR3 sequence is CSVEGGFSSYEQYF. The DNA of the CDR3 is TGCAGCGTTGAGGGAGGGTTTAGCTCCTACGAGCAGTACTTC.

V and J are TRBV4-3 and TRBJ1-1; weak D call: TRBD1 (5 bases). Germline CDR1 LGHNA, CDR2 YSLEER. V lost 4 bases and J 3 bases, leaving 15 bases between the germline ends. CDR3 length: 15 residues. CDR3 in DNA: TGCGCCAGCAGCCCTTCTGGAGGGGTGTACACTGAAGCTTTCTTT. It codes for CASSPSGGVYTEAFF.

The V and J genes are TRBV10-3 and TRBJ2-7; D remains unclear. V shed 0 bases and J shed 3 bases, with 3 bases lying between them. The CDR3 is 12 amino acids. Germline assignment: CDR1 ENHRY and CDR2 SYGVKD. As DNA, the CDR3 is TGTGCCATCAGTGAGTCGGGCTACGAGCAGTACTTC. Amino acids: CAISESGYEQYF.

This clonotype showed up just once. V and J are TRBV28 and TRBJ2-7, with a possible D match to TRBD2 (5 bases). Germline-derived CDR1 and CDR2 are MDHEN and SYDVKM. The CDR3 extends over 12 amino acids. Trimming took 6 bases from V and 2 from J, leaving 8 bases between them. This CDR3 reads CASSRGPYEQYF. In DNA form, the CDR3 reads TGTGCCAGCAGCCGCGGGCCCTACGAGCAGTACTTC.

The chain is built from TRBV7-9 and TRBJ2-5; 8 positions agree with TRBD1. Unmatched junction bases numbered 7, after V lost 5 bases and J lost 5 bases. There are 14 residues in the CDR3. Germline V gives CDR1 SEHNR, CDR2 FQNEAQ (reference sequence). CDR3 bases: TGTGCCAGCAGCCCGGACAGGGTCAGCGAGACCCAGTACTTC. Residues: CASSPDRVSETQYF.

V is TRBV20-1 and J is TRBJ2-2; D is undetermined. The CDR3 consists of 14 residues. V was clipped by 0 bases and J by 1 base, with 6 bases between them. Germline-derived CDR1 and CDR2 are DFQATT and SNEGSKA (reference sequence). The CDR3 protein is CSARDLRNTGELFF. The CDR3 DNA reads TGCAGTGCTAGAGATCTGAGGAACACCGGGGAGCTGTTTTTT.

This clonotype was observed a few times. This chain links TRBV3-1 with TRBJ2-7, with 8 bases identical to TRBD2. The junction had 13 bases not matched to a gene; V was cut back by 4 bases and J by 5 bases. The CDR3 contains 16 residues. Germline V gene sequence: CDR1 LGHDT, CDR2 YNNKEL (reference sequence). Written as DNA, the CDR3 is TGTGCCAGCAGCCGGTTGGGCGGGAGGACCCCCCACGAGCAGTACTTC. Its translation: CASSRLGGRTPHEQYF.